This T cell receptor beta chain was observed in a study of OX40 agonist ivuxolimab in advanced cancers. Overall study: Each dose-escalation patient presented with hepatocellular carcinoma, melanoma, renal cell or head and neck cancer.

Note on this clone: Its antigen is unidentified.

Clones were sequenced by immunoSEQ multiplex PCR, and TCRdb holds only the in-frame ones, with some missing. This repertoire shows tens of thousands of clones, roughly 90% found once; its top ten account for 1.3%. Germline V gives CDR1 MNHNS, CDR2 SASEGT. The length of the CDR3 is 15 residues. V was clipped by 11 bases and J by 1 base, with 21 bases between them. General study results and limits: Among expanded peripheral T cells, antigen specificity went undetermined.

This chain joins TRBV6-1 and TRBJ2-7, with D hard to call. This receptor was identified in an adult with an advanced solid tumor such as melanoma, head and neck, liver or kidney cancer. The starting material was CD4+ or CD8+ T cells sorted from blood, obtained in a trial of the OX40 agonist ivuxolimab. The CDR3 DNA follows: TGTGCCGCCAGTACAAGGCCCCCGCAGTCCTACGAGCAGTACTTC. It encodes CAASTRPPQSYEQYF.